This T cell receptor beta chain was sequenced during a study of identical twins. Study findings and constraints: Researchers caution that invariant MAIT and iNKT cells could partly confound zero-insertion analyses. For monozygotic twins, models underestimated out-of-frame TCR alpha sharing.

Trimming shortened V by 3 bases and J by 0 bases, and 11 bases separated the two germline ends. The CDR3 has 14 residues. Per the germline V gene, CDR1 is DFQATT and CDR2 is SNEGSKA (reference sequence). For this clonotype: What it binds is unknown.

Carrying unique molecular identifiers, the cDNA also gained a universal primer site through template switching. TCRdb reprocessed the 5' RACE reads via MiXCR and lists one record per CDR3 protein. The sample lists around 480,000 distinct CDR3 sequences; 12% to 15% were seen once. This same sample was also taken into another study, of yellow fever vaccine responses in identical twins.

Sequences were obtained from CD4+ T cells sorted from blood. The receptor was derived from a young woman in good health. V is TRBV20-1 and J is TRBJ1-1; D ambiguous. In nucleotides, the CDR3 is TGCAGTGCTAGTCCACGGGCCATGAACACTGAAGCTTTCTTT. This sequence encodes CSASPRAMNTEAFF.